This T cell receptor beta chain was captured in a study of a mutant IDH1 vaccine in newly diagnosed glioma. Study information: Antecedent treatment encompassed radiotherapy, temozolomide, or their combination; the majority received both. Broader study findings: Vaccination elicited immune responses in 90% to 95% of patients.

J was trimmed by 6 bases and V by 8 bases; bases with no gene match: 5. CDR1 and CDR2 from the germline V gene are KGHSH and LQKENI. CDR3 length equals 13 residues. In the case of this clone: Antigen: not known.

Libraries were prepared by immunoSEQ multiplex PCR; TCRdb keeps only in-frame clonotypes and omits some of them. The sample records 68,000 or so clones, about four fifths being singletons. Time point indicated: baseline, week 1 (first vaccination visit). The sample's treatment: pre-vaccination baseline after standard-of-care therapy. The source material was PBMCs, sampled from a glioma patient treated with radiotherapy, temozolomide or both. This chain links TRBV18 with TRBJ1-4; 8 bases map to TRBD1. The TCR comes from a man in his fifties or sixties with glioma. The CDR3 spells CASQSDRDEKLFF. CDR3 DNA: TGTGCCAGCCAATCGGACAGGGATGAAAAACTGTTTTTT.